This T cell receptor (beta chain) appears in the sequencing data of a study of blood T cell repertoires in COVID-19. Authors' methods: Using reference gene primer amplification, nucleated cell counts were estimated. Produced via immunoSEQ multiplex PCR; TCRdb's table is partial and in-frame only. The DNA gave D and trimming, while V, J and clone size come from that table. The sample has fewer than 250,000 clones, about 87% seen once. CDR3 length: 14 amino acids. V lost 0 bases to trimming and J lost 2 bases, with 8 bases between them. Looked up from germline, CDR1 is SGHRS and CDR2 is YFSETQ. The sequenced sample consisted of peripheral blood. The TCR originated in a man aged 25-45 years with COVID-19, enrolled during active disease. The chain carries TRBV5-1 and TRBJ1-2; D uncertain. For the CDR3, the DNA is TGCGCCAGCAGCTTGGCTCAGTCGAACTATGGCTACACCTTC. Protein: CASSLAQSNYGYTF.